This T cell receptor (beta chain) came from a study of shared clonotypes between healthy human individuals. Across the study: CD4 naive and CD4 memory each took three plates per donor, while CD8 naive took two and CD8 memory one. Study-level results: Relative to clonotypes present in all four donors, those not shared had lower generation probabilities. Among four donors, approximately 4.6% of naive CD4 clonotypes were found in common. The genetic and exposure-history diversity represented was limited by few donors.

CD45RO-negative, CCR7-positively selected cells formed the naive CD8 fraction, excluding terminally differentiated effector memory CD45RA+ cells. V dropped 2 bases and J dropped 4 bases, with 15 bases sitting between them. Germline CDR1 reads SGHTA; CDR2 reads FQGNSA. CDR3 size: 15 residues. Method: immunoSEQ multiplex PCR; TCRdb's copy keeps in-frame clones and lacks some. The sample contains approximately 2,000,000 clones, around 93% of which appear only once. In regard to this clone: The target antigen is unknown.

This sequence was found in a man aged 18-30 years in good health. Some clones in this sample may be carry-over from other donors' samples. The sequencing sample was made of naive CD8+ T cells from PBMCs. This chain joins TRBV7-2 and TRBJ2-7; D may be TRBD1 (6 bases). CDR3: CASSLRGSLIYEQYF. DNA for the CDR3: TGTGCCAGCAGCTTAAGGGGGTCCCTCATTTACGAGCAGTACTTC.